A selection of T cell receptor beta chains follows, all from one sample in a study of human T cells and chemical hapten exposure. TCRdb reprocessed the RACE reads with MiXCR, giving one entry per CDR3 protein. The sample records 110,000 or so distinct CDR3 sequences, 9.2% being singletons. Sample: whole blood, taken in connection with sensitization to the hapten diphenylcyclopropenone (DPC). The receptors were gathered from a woman in her forties with alopecia areata. Some clones in this sample may be carry-over from other donors' samples. Each CDR3 is given with its conserved first and last residue. D genes are given only for firm matches. A clone size is listed for some rows: how often the clone was seen (once, few, many), or a class if it is expanded.

few	-	TRBV25-1	TRBJ2-7	TGTGCCAGCAGCCCACCTCGGGTCACGCGGGGCGAGCAGTACTTC	CASSPPRVTRGEQYF
few	-	TRBV5-8	TRBJ1-4	TGTGCCAGCAGCTTGATCTCCAGCCTTAATGAAAAACTGTTTTTT	CASSLISSLNEKLFF
many	-	TRBV2	TRBJ2-1	TGTGCCACCGAGACCCCGGGAAATGAGCAGTTCTTC	CATETPGNEQFF
-	TRBD2	TRBV4-2	TRBJ2-4	TGTGCCAGCAGCCAAGCCCTAGCGGGGGGCGGGGCCAAAAACATTCAGTACTTC	CASSQALAGGGAKNIQYF
many	TRBD2	TRBV7-2	TRBJ2-2	TGTGCCAGCAGCTTTTCAGCGGGGTCGGGCACCGGGGAGCTGTTTTTT	CASSFSAGSGTGELFF
-	TRBD1	TRBV14	TRBJ1-6	TGTGCCAGCAGCCCCCAATCCGGGACAGGCAATTCACCCCTCCACTTT	CASSPQSGTGNSPLHF
many	-	TRBV5-1	TRBJ2-5	TGCGCTTCCCAGCTCACAGGACGAGGGGAGACCCAGTACTTC	CASQLTGRGETQYF
-	-	TRBV12-2	TRBJ1-6	TGTGCAAGTCGCTTAGAAACGGGACCCGGACTCTCACCCCTCCACTTT	CASRLETGPGLSPLHF
few	-	TRBV12-3/TRBV12-4	TRBJ2-5	TGTGCCAGCAGTTTCGCATGGTCACAAGAGACCCAGTACTTC	CASSFAWSQETQYF
many	TRBD1	TRBV20-1	TRBJ1-5	TGCAGTGCTAGAGATCAGACAGGGGGATTTGGCAATCAGCCCCAGCATTTT	CSARDQTGGFGNQPQHF
few	-	TRBV24-1	TRBJ2-1	TGTGCCACCAGTGACCCAAGGGGAAACTACAATGAGCAGTTCTTC	CATSDPRGNYNEQFF
many	-	TRBV4-3	TRBJ1-5	TGCGCCAGCAGCCAAGAATTCGGCAATAGCAATCAGCCCCAGCATTTT	CASSQEFGNSNQPQHF
many	-	TRBV21-1	TRBJ1-3	TGTGCCAGCAGCAAACCCAACCGGATCGAATACGGAAACACCATATATTTT	CASSKPNRIEYGNTIYF
-	-	TRBV5-1	TRBJ2-1	TGCGCCAGCAGCTTCCCCGTAACAGGAGAGCAGTTCTTC	CASSFPVTGEQFF
few	TRBD2	TRBV6-6	TRBJ2-3	TGTGCCAGCAAAACGGGGGGTGAGGCAGATACGCAGTATTTT	CASKTGGEADTQYF
many	TRBD1	TRBV5-5	TRBJ2-7	TGTGCCAGCAGCTATTGGACAGGGGGGAAGGACGAGCAGTACTTC	CASSYWTGGKDEQYF
many	-	TRBV4-3	TRBJ2-3	TGCGCCAGCAGCCAAGATCGCCCAGAGGGGCTAGGCACAGATACGCAGTATTTT	CASSQDRPEGLGTDTQYF
many	TRBD1	TRBV7-9	TRBJ2-7	TGTGCCAGCAGCTATCCGGGACAGAACTACGAGCAGTACTTC	CASSYPGQNYEQYF
many	-	TRBV20-1	TRBJ1-5	TGCAGTGCTAGACGGGCAGAAAATCAGCCCCAGCATTTT	CSARRAENQPQHF
few	-	TRBV7-2	TRBJ1-1	TGTGCCAGCAGCTTAGTAACTGCAGGGAACACTGAAGCTTTCTTT	CASSLVTAGNTEAFF
-	-	TRBV6-6	TRBJ2-1	TGTTCGTCGGGGACACCGAATTATCAGTTCTTC	CSSGTPNYQFF
many	-	TRBV12-3/TRBV12-4	TRBJ1-5	TGTGCCAGCAGTTTATCAGGGTCCAATCAGCCCCAGCATTTT	CASSLSGSNQPQHF
many	TRBD1	TRBV3-1	TRBJ1-5	TGTGCCAGCAGCCTCCGGGGGACAGGGAAAGATCAGCCCCAGCATTTT	CASSLRGTGKDQPQHF
many	-	TRBV4-1	TRBJ2-7	TGCGCCAGCAGGGGAGAGGGGACCTACGAGCAGTACTTC	CASRGEGTYEQYF
many	-	TRBV19	TRBJ1-2	TGTGCCAGTAGTATGATGTACATATCTAACTATGGCTACACCTTC	CASSMMYISNYGYTF
few	-	TRBV13	TRBJ2-5	TGTGCCAGCAGCTTATCGTACCAAGAGACCCAGTACTTC	CASSLSYQETQYF
many	-	TRBV29-1	TRBJ2-1	TGCAGCGTGTTTAGTTATGCCCGGAGCTCCTACAATGAGCAGTTCTTC	CSVFSYARSSYNEQFF
many	-	TRBV4-1	TRBJ1-6	TGCGCCAGCAGCCAAGACAGGATGAATAATTCACCCCTCCACTTT	CASSQDRMNNSPLHF
many	TRBD2	TRBV7-2	TRBJ2-3	TGTGCCAGCAGCTATACAGCGGGGGGGCGTGATACGCAGTATTTT	CASSYTAGGRDTQYF
few	-	TRBV7-2	TRBJ1-5	TGTGCCAGCAGCGCCAGACTCTATAGCAATCAGCCCCAGCATTTT	CASSARLYSNQPQHF
many	TRBD1	TRBV6-2/TRBV6-3	TRBJ1-2	TGTGCCAGCAGTTACGACAGGGGCTATGGCTACACCTTC	CASSYDRGYGYTF
many	TRBD1	TRBV12-3/TRBV12-4	TRBJ1-2	TGTGCCAGCAGGCGGACAGGGGGGAACTATGGCTACACCTTC	CASRRTGGNYGYTF
-	TRBD1	TRBV10-3	TRBJ1-1	TGTGCCATCAGTGAAAGGACAGGAGGCACTGAAGCTTTCTTT	CAISERTGGTEAFF
few	-	TRBV6-5	TRBJ1-5	TGTGCCAGCAGGATGGACAGAAATCAGCCCCAGCATTTT	CASRMDRNQPQHF
-	TRBD1	TRBV2	TRBJ1-6	TGTGCCAGCACCCAAACCGGGACAGGGGTTAATTCACCCCTCCACTTT	CASTQTGTGVNSPLHF
few	TRBD1	TRBV7-2	TRBJ2-7	TGTGCCAGCAGCGGCCCGCGGACAGGGGGAAGATACGAGCAGTACTTC	CASSGPRTGGRYEQYF
few	-	TRBV7-2	TRBJ2-4	TGTGCCAGCAGCTTAATAACAGAAAACATTCAGTACTTC	CASSLITENIQYF
many	TRBD1	TRBV19	TRBJ2-3	TGTGCCAGTAGTCCTGGGACAGGGTTTTTCACAGATACGCAGTATTTT	CASSPGTGFFTDTQYF
few	-	TRBV4-3	TRBJ1-5	TGCGCCAGCAGCCTACAGTGGGGAGGTCATCAGCCCCAGCATTTT	CASSLQWGGHQPQHF